This T cell receptor (beta chain) was identified in a study of blood T cell repertoires in COVID-19. Study in general: T cells, B-cell-depleted T cells, or PBMCs provided the cDNA or gDNA that served as material.

This clone was seen a handful of times. Seattle cases were enrolled at active infection and followed longitudinally. Germline V gene data show CDR1 as SGHRS and CDR2 as YFSETQ. With 0 bases clipped from V and 4 bases from J, the junction kept 0 bases outside the gene matches. The CDR3 covers 15 residues. The data were produced by immunoSEQ multiplex PCR, yet TCRdb's version contains in-frame clones alone and is incomplete. This table holds some 300,000 clones, about nine tenths found once. The V call is TRBV5-1, the J call TRBJ1-6, with 8 bases fitting TRBD1. The sequenced sample consisted of peripheral blood. The source is a woman in her forties or fifties with COVID-19, enrolled during active disease. CDR3 region: CASSLDRGYNSPLHF. CDR3 nucleotides: TGCGCCAGCAGCTTGGACAGGGGGTATAATTCACCCCTCCACTTT.